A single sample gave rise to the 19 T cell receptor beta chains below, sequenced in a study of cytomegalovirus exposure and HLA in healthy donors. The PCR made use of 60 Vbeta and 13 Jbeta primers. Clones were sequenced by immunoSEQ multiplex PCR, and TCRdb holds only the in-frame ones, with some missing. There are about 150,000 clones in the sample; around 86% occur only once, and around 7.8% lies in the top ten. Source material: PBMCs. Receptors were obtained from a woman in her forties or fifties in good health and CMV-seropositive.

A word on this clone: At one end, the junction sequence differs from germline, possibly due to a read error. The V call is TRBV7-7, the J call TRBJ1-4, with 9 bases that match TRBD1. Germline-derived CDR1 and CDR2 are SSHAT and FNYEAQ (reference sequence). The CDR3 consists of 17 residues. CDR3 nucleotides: TGTGCTAGCAGCTATTTACACAGGGGGCCGACTAATGAAAAACTGTTTTTT. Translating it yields CASSYLHRGPTNEKLFF.

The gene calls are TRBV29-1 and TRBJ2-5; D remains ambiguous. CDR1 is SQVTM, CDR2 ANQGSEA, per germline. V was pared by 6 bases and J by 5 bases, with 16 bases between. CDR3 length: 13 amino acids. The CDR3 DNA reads TGCAGCGTGGCCGACTCCGCCCGGGAGACCCAGTACTTC. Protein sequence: CSVADSARETQYF.

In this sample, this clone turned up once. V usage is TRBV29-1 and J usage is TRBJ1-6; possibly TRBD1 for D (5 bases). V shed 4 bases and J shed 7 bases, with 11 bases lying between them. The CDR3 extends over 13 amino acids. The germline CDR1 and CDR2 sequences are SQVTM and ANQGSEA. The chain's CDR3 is CSVGKDTNSPLHF. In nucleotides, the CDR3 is TGCAGCGTTGGTAAGGACACAAATTCACCCCTCCACTTT. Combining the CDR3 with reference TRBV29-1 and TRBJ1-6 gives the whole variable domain SAVISQKPSRDICQRGTSLTIQCQVDSQVTMMFWYRQQPGQSLTLIATANQGSEATYESGFVIDKFPISRPNLTFSTLTVSNMSPEDSSIYLCSVGKDTNSPLHFGNGTRLTVT.

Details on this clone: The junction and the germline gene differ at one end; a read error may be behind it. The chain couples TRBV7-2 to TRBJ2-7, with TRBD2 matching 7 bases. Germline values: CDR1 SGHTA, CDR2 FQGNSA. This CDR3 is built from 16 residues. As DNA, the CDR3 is TGTGTCAGCAGCTTAGACGGGGCGGGGGTCACCTACGAGCAGTACTTC. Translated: CVSSLDGAGVTYEQYF.

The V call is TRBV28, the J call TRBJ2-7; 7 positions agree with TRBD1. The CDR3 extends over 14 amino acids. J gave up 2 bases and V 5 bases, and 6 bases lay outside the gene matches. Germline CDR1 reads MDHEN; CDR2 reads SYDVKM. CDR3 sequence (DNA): TGTGCCAGCAGTCTAAGGGGGCCCACCTACGAGCAGTACTTC. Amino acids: CASSLRGPTYEQYF.

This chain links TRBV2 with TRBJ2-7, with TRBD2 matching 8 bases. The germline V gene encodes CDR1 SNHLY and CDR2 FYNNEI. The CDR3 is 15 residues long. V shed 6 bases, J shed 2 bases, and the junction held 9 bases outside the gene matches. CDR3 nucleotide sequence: TGTGCCAGCAGAGCCCCGCTTAGCGGGACCTACGAGCAGTACTTC. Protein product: CASRAPLSGTYEQYF.

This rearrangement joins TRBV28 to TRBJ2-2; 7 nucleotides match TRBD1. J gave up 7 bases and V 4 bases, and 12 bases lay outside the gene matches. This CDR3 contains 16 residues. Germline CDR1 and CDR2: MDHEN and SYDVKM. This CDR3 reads CASSSPGQPGGGELFF. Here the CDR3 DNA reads TGTGCCAGCAGTTCTCCGGGACAGCCTGGCGGCGGGGAGCTGTTTTTT. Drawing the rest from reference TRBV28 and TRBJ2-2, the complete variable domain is DVKVTQSSRYLVKRTGEKVFLECVQDMDHENMFWYRQDPGLGLRLIYFSYDVKMKEKGDIPEGYSVSREKKERFSLILESASTNQTSMYLCASSSPGQPGGGELFFGEGSRLTVL.

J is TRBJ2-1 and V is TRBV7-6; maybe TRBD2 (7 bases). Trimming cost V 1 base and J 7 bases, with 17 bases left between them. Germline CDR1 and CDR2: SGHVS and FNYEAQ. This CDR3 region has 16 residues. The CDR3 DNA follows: TGTGCCAGCAGCTTAGGAGGCGGGGGCTGGGGGAATGAGCAGTTCTTC. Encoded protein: CASSLGGGGWGNEQFF. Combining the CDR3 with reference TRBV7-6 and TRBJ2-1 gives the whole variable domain GAGVSQSPRYKVTKRGQDVALRCDPISGHVSLYWYRQALGQGPEFLTYFNYEAQQDKSGLPNDRFSAERPEGSISTLTIQRTEQRDSAMYRCASSLGGGGWGNEQFFGPGTRLTVL.

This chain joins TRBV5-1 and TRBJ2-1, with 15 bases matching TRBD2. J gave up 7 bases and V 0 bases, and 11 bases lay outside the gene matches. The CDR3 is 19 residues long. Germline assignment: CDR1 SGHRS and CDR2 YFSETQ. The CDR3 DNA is TGCGCCAGCAGCTTGGCCTCCGGGACTAGCGGGGGGAGTGGTAATGAGCAGTTCTTC. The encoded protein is CASSLASGTSGGSGNEQFF. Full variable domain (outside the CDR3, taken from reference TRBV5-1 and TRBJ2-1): KAGVTQTPRYLIKTRGQQVTLSCSPISGHRSVSWYQQTPGQGLQFLFEYFSETQRNKGNFPGRFSGRQFSNSRSEMNVSTLELGDSALYLCASSLASGTSGGSGNEQFFGPGTRLTVL.

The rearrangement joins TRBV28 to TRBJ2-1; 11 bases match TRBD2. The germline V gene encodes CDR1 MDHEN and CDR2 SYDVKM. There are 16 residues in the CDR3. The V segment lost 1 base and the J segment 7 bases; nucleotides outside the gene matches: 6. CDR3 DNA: TGTGCCAGCAGTTTATCGGGAGGACTAGCGGGTAATGAGCAGTTCTTC. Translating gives CASSLSGGLAGNEQFF.

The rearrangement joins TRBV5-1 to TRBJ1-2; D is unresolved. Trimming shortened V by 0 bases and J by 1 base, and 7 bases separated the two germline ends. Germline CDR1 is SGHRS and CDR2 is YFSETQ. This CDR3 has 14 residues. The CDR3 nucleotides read TGCGCCAGCAGCTTGGCAGGCCTTAACTATGGCTACACCTTC. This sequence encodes CASSLAGLNYGYTF.

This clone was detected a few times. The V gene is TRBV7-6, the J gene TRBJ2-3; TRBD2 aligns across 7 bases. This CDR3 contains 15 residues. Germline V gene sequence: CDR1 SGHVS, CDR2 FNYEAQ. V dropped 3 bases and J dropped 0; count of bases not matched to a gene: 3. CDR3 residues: CASSFTSASTDTQYF. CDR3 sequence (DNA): TGTGCCAGCAGCTTCACTAGCGCTAGCACAGATACGCAGTATTTT.

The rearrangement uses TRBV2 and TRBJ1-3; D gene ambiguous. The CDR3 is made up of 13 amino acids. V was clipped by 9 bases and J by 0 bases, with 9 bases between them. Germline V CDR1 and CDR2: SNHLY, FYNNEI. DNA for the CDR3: TGTGCCAGGGAGAGAGTCTCTGGAAACACCATATATTTT. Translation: CARERVSGNTIYF.

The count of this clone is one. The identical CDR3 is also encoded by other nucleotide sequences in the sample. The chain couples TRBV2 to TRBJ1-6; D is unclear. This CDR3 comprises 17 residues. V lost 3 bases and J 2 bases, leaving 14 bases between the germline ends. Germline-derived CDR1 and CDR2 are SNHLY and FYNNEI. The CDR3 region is CASSDTQSPAYNSPLHF. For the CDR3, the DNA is TGTGCCAGCAGTGATACACAGAGCCCCGCCTATAATTCACCCCTCCACTTT.

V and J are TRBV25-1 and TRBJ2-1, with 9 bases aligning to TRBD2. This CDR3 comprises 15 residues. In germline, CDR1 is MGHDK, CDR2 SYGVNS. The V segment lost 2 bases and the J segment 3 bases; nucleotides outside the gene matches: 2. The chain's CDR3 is CASSEAGGGYNEQFF. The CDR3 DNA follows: TGTGCCAGCAGTGAAGCGGGAGGGGGCTACAATGAGCAGTTCTTC.

For the CDR3, the DNA is TGTGCCAGCAGAAAAGGACAGGGATCGGGCTACGAGCAGTACTTC. This sequence encodes CASRKGQGSGYEQYF. The V and J genes are TRBV6-1 and TRBJ2-5, with 8 bases that match TRBD1. The J call may be incorrect, as the DNA end agrees better with TRBJ2-7. The CDR3 contains 15 residues. Germline V gene sequence: CDR1 MNHNS, CDR2 SASEGT.

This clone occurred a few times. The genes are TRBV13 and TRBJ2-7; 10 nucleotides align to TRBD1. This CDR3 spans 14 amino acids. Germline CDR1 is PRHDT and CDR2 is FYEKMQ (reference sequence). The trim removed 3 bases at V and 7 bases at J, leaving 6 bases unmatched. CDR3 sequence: CASSFDRGPGEQYF. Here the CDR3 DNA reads TGTGCCAGCAGCTTCGACAGGGGGCCAGGTGAGCAGTACTTC.

As DNA, the CDR3 is TGTGCCATCAGGCATTACAGGGAAACACTGGACGAGCAGTACTTC. Translated: CAIRHYRETLDEQYF. The chain has TRBV10-3 and TRBJ2-7, with a weak D call TRBD1 (6 bases). The CDR3 consists of 15 residues. V was clipped by 6 bases and J by 5 bases, with 20 bases between them. CDR1 is ENHRY and CDR2 is SYGVKD in the germline V gene.

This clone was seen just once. The CDR3 bases are TGCGCCAGCAGCTCCCAGAACTATGGCTACACCTTC. Protein sequence: CASSSQNYGYTF. The chain joins TRBV5-1 to TRBJ1-2; D gene unclear. Trimming stripped 3 bases from V and 2 bases from J, with 5 bases between. The CDR3 loop spans 12 amino acids. The germline CDR1 and CDR2 sequences are SGHRS and YFSETQ.